This T cell receptor beta chain is drawn from a study of blood T cell repertoires in COVID-19. The table came from immunoSEQ multiplex PCR; TCRdb's copy has only in-frame clones and leaves some out. The sample records approximately 45,000 clones, around four fifths being singletons. Trimming at V came to 4 bases and at J to 5 bases, leaving 8 bases not matched to a gene. Germline CDR1 SGHVS, CDR2 FNYEAQ. This CDR3 is built from 15 residues. The sequenced material came from peripheral blood. The sequence came from a woman of 80 years or more with acute or convalescent COVID-19. V usage is TRBV7-6 and J usage is TRBJ2-5; 9 nucleotides line up with TRBD1. The CDR3 region has the DNA TGTGCCAGCAGCTCTATAGGACAGGGGTTGGAGACCCAGTACTTC. The encoded protein is CASSSIGQGLETQYF.